This T cell receptor beta chain derives from a study of blood T cell repertoires in COVID-19. Study-wide context: Samples came from the United States, Italy and Spain, spanning acute and convalescent COVID-19. Nucleic acid was either cDNA or gDNA, and it came from T cells, B-cell-depleted T cells, or PBMCs.

Germline CDR1 and CDR2: SGHRS and YFSETQ. Germline trimming cut 4 bases from V and 0 bases from J; bases unmatched to any gene: 10. The CDR3 is 17 amino acids. Per the original methods: Nucleated cell counts were estimated from reference gene primer amplification. Generated by immunoSEQ multiplex PCR, the TCRdb table keeps only in-frame clones and is missing some. The DNA gave D and trimming, while V, J and clone size come from that table. The data contain about 130,000 clones, about 80% of them singletons. Sequenced input: peripheral blood. The receptor's source is a woman between 50 and 59 years old with acute or convalescent COVID-19. The chain employs TRBV5-1 and TRBJ1-1, with 9 bases matching TRBD1. CDR3 in DNA: TGCGCCAGCAGCCCGGCCTACGGGACAGGGCTGAACACTGAAGCTTTCTTT. It specifies CASSPAYGTGLNTEAFF.